This entry describes one TCR beta chain. As yet, its antigen is unknown. Read sequence stops 3 residues before the CDR3 end, and the germline J gene provides the missing end. This table comes from immunoSEQ multiplex PCR, and its TCRdb copy is limited to in-frame clones, with some not included. This sample's table reports about 14,000 clones. The sample comes from a study of T cells in women clearing cervical HPV infection. Study in general: Controls were women whose single incident HPV16 infection cleared within 12 months without precancer or cancer.

The junction had 9 bases not matched to a gene; V was cut back by 6 bases and J by 5 bases. This CDR3 has 14 residues. Germline lookup yields CDR1 MDHEN and CDR2 SYDVKM. Regarding the study as a whole: Repertoire richness, not evenness, was significantly elevated in CIN3+ cases versus controls.

This receptor was identified in a woman aged 18-70 years with a cervical HPV16 infection that either progressed to CIN3+ or cleared (not recorded which). V usage is TRBV28 and J usage is TRBJ1-2; TRBD1 agrees at 7 bases. The source material was blood buffy coat. The sequenced CDR3 bases are TGTGCCAGCAGGTCCCAGGGGGACTTTTATGGC. The encoded protein is CASRSQGDFYG. The entire CDR3 protein reads CASRSQGDFYGYTF.